This entry concerns a single TCR beta chain. At least ten counts were recorded for this clonotype. The target of this receptor is not known. No per-base quality is available; no much larger clone lies one base away. The data stem from a study of T cells in Graves' hyperthyroidism and ophthalmopathy (dated by TCRdb to the late 2010s). For the wider study: Peripheral blood samples were taken at the time of initial diagnosis, prior to any treatment. TCR V-J signatures able to tell the groups apart were searched for in a discovery cohort of 90 to 100 patients, of whom under 45 had Graves' ophthalmopathy and 55 to 65 had stable Graves' hyperthyroidism. Whether ophthalmopathy could be predicted prospectively was tested in an independent validation cohort made up of approximately 19 hyperthyroidism patients plus 17 patients who later progressed to ophthalmopathy. The approximately 95 discovery patients were divided at random into training and test sets in a 7:3 ratio. Thyroid tissue and blood T-cell repertoires from several Graves' hyperthyroidism patients were also compared in the study. After sampling, hyperthyroidism patients received methimazole starting at 30 mg daily, and ophthalmopathy patients received high-dose intravenous methylprednisolone. According to the paper, TCR Vbeta CDR3 sequencing was carried out on 120 to 150 peripheral blood samples, which came from 40 to 45 ophthalmopathy, 75 or so hyperthyroidism and approximately 17 progressor patients. Overall results and qualifications from the work: Most expanded thyroid clonotypes (frequency above 0.001) were also detected in blood, a finding suggesting that blood repertoires may reflect thyroid immune responses. In validation, the model predicted progression to ophthalmopathy with 55% to 71% sensitivity and around 72% specificity, a median of 6.5 months before onset. Sample size was not statistically predetermined, and blinding of investigators to group allocation was not performed. A model built on a 13 V-J signature distinguished ophthalmopathy from stable hyperthyroidism, reaching roughly 88% sensitivity and about 81% specificity in cross-validation and 80%/75% in testing.

The CDR3 has 16 amino acids, counting the end cysteine and phenylalanine. The only DNA kept is the CDR3, 48 bases in frame from the first base. CDR1 MNHEY and CDR2 SVGEGT are derived from the germline V gene. The V and J ends are trimmed by 0 bases and 2 bases, leaving 11 bases between them. A patient counted as having stable Graves' hyperthyroidism if no progression to ophthalmopathy occurred over 18 months of follow-up. Hyperthyroidism patients were aged 18 to 65 years and newly diagnosed, with disease duration of less than 2 months. The study excluded patients with uncontrolled infections, other autoimmune diseases, pregnancy or lactation. Clinical symptoms, serum thyroxine and TRAb, thyroid ultrasound, and orbital computed tomography formed the basis for the diagnoses. PBMCs were separated from 8 to 10 ml of fresh peripheral blood using Ficoll-Paque density gradient centrifugation. Trizol reagent was used to extract total RNA, and RNA quality was then checked on an Agilent 2100 Bioanalyzer.

TCR beta CDR3 regions were amplified from RNA transcripts. For the first round of RT-PCR on the TCR CDR3, the HTBI primer set was used together with the Qiagen OneStep RT-PCR kit. Libraries were constructed in a second round of multiplex PCR, after which size selection and purification were performed. Libraries were sequenced paired-end with 100 bp reads on an Illumina HiSeq2000. Per the original workflow: Raw data were processed with SOAPnuke, discarding reads with adapters, uncalled bases, mean Phred below 15, or no exact constant-primer or identifier match. COPE v1.2.5 was used to merge the high-quality paired reads, and each unique nucleotide sequence was defined as a clonotype. MiTCR v1.1 was used to align the clonotypes against IMGT TRBV, TRBD and TRBJ reference segments. The analysis included only V-J combinations with a frequency above 0.0001, which together covered 99% to 99.2% of the repertoires. A TCS score was defined as the ratio of F50 (clonal expansion) to E x V (chaos), with BLOSUM62-based TCRdist applied between CDR3 peptides within each V-J. Welch's t-statistics and random forest reduced fewer than 550 V-J features to 10 to 15, which were used in a naive Bayes classifier (R e1071). TCRdb itself trimmed the public reads at Q25 with fastp, ran MiXCR and retained productive beta chains. When rows share a CDR3 protein, they turn into one entry using the most common DNA and genes. Clone size and V and J calls follow TCRdb, not the original study. The sample table holds 300,000 to 350,000 distinct CDR3 sequences, of which approximately 15% were seen once. The top ten clones comprise 33% of the sample.

This clonotype originated in a young man with Graves' hyperthyroidism. The chain is encoded by TRBV6-2 or TRBV6-3 joined to TRBJ2-1; the D gene cannot be named for sure. Sequencing was done on a sample of blood. The nucleotides read TGTGCCAGCAGTTACTCGATGGAGAGGCCCTACAATGAGCAGTTCTTC. The resulting protein is CASSYSMERPYNEQFF.